What follows are 32 T cell receptor beta chains derived from one specimen sequenced in a study of blood T cell repertoires in COVID-19. This table comes from immunoSEQ multiplex PCR, and its TCRdb copy is limited to in-frame clones, with some not included. This table holds under 200,000 clones, about 87% found once. Material: peripheral blood. These receptors all stem from a man between 18 and 29 years old with active or convalescent COVID-19.

This clone was recorded a few times. The rearrangement uses TRBV5-6 and TRBJ1-2; 7 nucleotides match TRBD1. Losses at the gene ends were 0 bases for V and 2 bases for J; bases not matched to a gene: 1. Per the germline V gene, CDR1 is SGHDT and CDR2 is YYEEEE. The CDR3 sequence is 14 residues long. CDR3 amino acids: CASSLDRGNYGYTF. The CDR3 nucleotides read TGTGCCAGCAGCTTGGACAGGGGAAACTATGGCTACACCTTC.

CDR3 sequence reads: CASSLGQSPYEQYF. In DNA form, the CDR3 reads TGTGCCAGCAGCCTCGGACAGAGTCCCTACGAGCAGTACTTC. The chain has TRBV9 and TRBJ2-7, with a weak D call TRBD1 (6 bases). The CDR3 has 14 amino acids. The germline V and J ends were trimmed by 4 bases and 2 bases, with 13 bases remaining between them. The germline CDR1 and CDR2 sequences are SGDLS and YYNGEE.

V gene TRBV2 combines with J gene TRBJ1-3; D remains unclear. Germline-derived CDR1 and CDR2 are SNHLY and FYNNEI. The length of the CDR3 is 12 residues. Trimming stripped 3 bases from V and 5 bases from J, with 5 bases between. The chain's CDR3 is CASSDERNTIYF. For the CDR3, the DNA is TGTGCCAGCAGTGATGAGCGAAACACCATATATTTT.

The chain is built from TRBV7-2 and TRBJ2-1, with D possibly matching TRBD1 (6 bases). CDR3 length equals 14 residues. Trimming left V 2 bases short and J 7 bases short, with 12 bases between. In germline, CDR1 is SGHTA, CDR2 FQGNSA. The DNA of the CDR3 is TGTGCCAGCAGCTTAAGGTCAGGGGAGAATGAGCAGTTCTTC. Encoded protein: CASSLRSGENEQFF.

The chain uses TRBV24-1 and TRBJ1-1, with 9 nucleotides matching TRBD1. The germline CDR1 and CDR2 sequences are KGHDR and SFDVKD. This CDR3 is built from 12 residues. The ends lost 4 bases at V and 13 bases at J; junction bases unmatched: 6. CDR3 nucleotide sequence: TGTGCCACCAGTGACTCCGGGACAGGGCTTTTCTTT. It specifies CATSDSGTGLFF.

The CDR3 protein is CASSLWAGGPYEQYF. In nucleotides, the CDR3 is TGTGCCAGCAGCTTGTGGGCGGGAGGGCCGTACGAGCAGTACTTC. The J gene is TRBJ2-7, the V gene TRBV5-4; 9 nucleotides agree with TRBD2. Germline CDR1 SGHNT, CDR2 YYREEE (reference sequence). J lost 4 bases, V lost 1 base, and 6 bases had no gene match. The CDR3 runs 15 residues. Filled out from reference TRBV5-4 and TRBJ2-7, the complete variable domain reads ETGVTQSPTHLIKTRGQQVTLRCSSQSGHNTVSWYQQALGQGPQFIFQYYREEENGRGNFPPRFSGLQFPNYSSELNVNALELDDSALYLCASSLWAGGPYEQYFGPGTRLTVT.

The chain links TRBV11-3 to TRBJ2-1, with unresolved D. Deletions cut 1 base from V and 1 base from J, with 11 bases between. Germline loops: CDR1 SGHNT, CDR2 YENEEA. This CDR3 region has 16 residues. CDR3 loop: CASSLAGTYSYNEQFF. In DNA form, the CDR3 reads TGTGCCAGCAGCTTAGCAGGTACGTATTCCTACAATGAGCAGTTCTTC. The full variable domain, its missing parts supplied by reference TRBV11-3 and TRBJ2-1, is EAGVVQSPRYKIIEKKQPVAFWCNPISGHNTLYWYLQNLGQGPELLIRYENEEAVDDSQLPKDRFSAERLKGVDSTLKIQPAELGDSAVYLCASSLAGTYSYNEQFFGPGTRLTVL.

V and J are TRBV24-1 and TRBJ2-7, with D maybe TRBD1 (6 bases). The germline V gene has CDR1 KGHDR and CDR2 SFDVKD. This CDR3 has 13 amino acids. With 3 bases removed from V and 4 bases from J, the gap between germline ends came to 9 bases. The CDR3 protein is CATSDRTVYEQYF. The CDR3 coding sequence is TGTGCCACCAGTGATCGGACAGTTTACGAGCAGTACTTC.

The chain employs TRBV30 and TRBJ2-7; possibly TRBD2 for D (5 bases). This CDR3 is built from 13 residues. In germline, CDR1 is GTSNPN, CDR2 SVGIG (reference sequence). V was shortened by 2 bases and J by 6 bases, with 14 bases between the two germline ends. The CDR3 reads CAWSSGNSLEQYF. The CDR3 coding sequence is TGTGCCTGGAGTTCGGGGAATTCCCTCGAGCAGTACTTC. Full variable domain (outside the CDR3, taken from reference TRBV30 and TRBJ2-7): SQTIHQWPATLVQPVGSPLSLECTVEGTSNPNLYWYRQAAGRGLQLLFYSVGIGQISSEVPQNLSASRPQDRQFILSSKKLLLSDSGFYLCAWSSGNSLEQYFGPGTRLTVT.

CDR3 bases: TGTGCCAGCAGACGTACAGGGGTTGCTGGCACTGAAGCTTTCTTT. Translating gives CASRRTGVAGTEAFF. The rearrangement uses TRBV5-5 and TRBJ1-1, with 7 nucleotides matching TRBD1. The ends lost 5 bases at V and 4 bases at J; junction bases unmatched: 11. CDR1 is SGHKS, CDR2 YYEKEE, per germline (reference sequence). The CDR3 covers 15 residues.

This clone was picked up a small number of times. The rearrangement joins TRBV19 to TRBJ1-1, with no clear D. The CDR3 runs 14 residues. The V end lost 3 bases, the J end lost 4 bases, and 12 bases lay between the germline ends. Germline V gene lookup returns CDR1 LNHDA and CDR2 SQIVND (reference sequence). As DNA, the CDR3 is TGTGCCAGTAGTATCTCGGGAGAGGGCACTGAAGCTTTCTTT. It encodes CASSISGEGTEAFF.

The CDR3 sequence is CASTHLGGLNTEAFF. For the CDR3, the DNA is TGTGCCAGCACACACCTAGGGGGTCTGAACACTGAAGCTTTCTTT. The gene calls are TRBV27 and TRBJ1-1; the D gene is possibly TRBD1 (6 bases). The CDR3 runs 15 residues. The germline V and J ends were trimmed by 7 bases and 0 bases, with 15 bases remaining between them. The germline CDR1 and CDR2 sequences are MNHEY and SMNVEV (reference sequence).

This clone was seen just once. J is TRBJ2-7 and V is TRBV6-5, with TRBD2 identical over 10 bases. V trimming: 2 bases; J trimming: 6 bases; junction bases outside the gene matches: 7. The CDR3 spans 15 residues. Germline values: CDR1 MNHEY, CDR2 SVGAGI. CDR3 sequence (DNA): TGTGCCAGCAGTTACGGCCTAGCGGGAGAACGCGAGCAGTACTTC. As protein: CASSYGLAGEREQYF.

V gene TRBV19 combines with J gene TRBJ2-2; 9 bases line up with TRBD2. The ends lost 4 bases at V and 5 bases at J; junction bases unmatched: 8. Germline V gene lookup returns CDR1 LNHDA and CDR2 SQIVND (reference sequence). The CDR3 is made up of 16 amino acids. The CDR3 protein is CASSRRGGQGTGELFF. DNA of the CDR3: TGTGCCAGTAGTAGGCGGGGGGGCCAGGGAACCGGGGAGCTGTTTTTT. The full variable domain, rest sourced from reference TRBV19 and TRBJ2-2, is DGGITQSPKYLFRKEGQNVTLSCEQNLNHDAMYWYRQDPGQGLRLIYYSQIVNDFQKGDIAEGYSVSREKKESFPLTVTSAQKNPTAFYLCASSRRGGQGTGELFFGEGSRLTVL.

This clone was seen a handful of times. The genes are TRBV2 and TRBJ1-1, with D perhaps matching TRBD1 (5 bases). The germline V gene has CDR1 SNHLY and CDR2 FYNNEI. Trimming left V 2 bases short and J 0 bases short, with 7 bases between. The CDR3 consists of 14 residues. The CDR3 here is CASSETGVNTEAFF. In DNA, the CDR3 is TGTGCCAGCAGTGAAACAGGCGTGAACACTGAAGCTTTCTTT. Variable domain in full (rest from reference TRBV2 and TRBJ1-1): EPEVTQTPSHQVTQMGQEVILRCVPISNHLYFYWYRQILGQKVEFLVSFYNNEISEKSEIFDDQFSVERPDGSNFTLKIRSTKLEDSAMYFCASSETGVNTEAFFGQGTRLTVV.

This clone was observed a handful of times. Germline and junction disagree at one end, which may indicate a read error. The gene calls are TRBV12-3 or TRBV12-4 and TRBJ1-4, with D perhaps TRBD1 (6 bases). The CDR3 is 12 residues long. For the CDR3, the DNA is TGTGCCAGCAGTCCCCTAGGGGGGGGAGTCTCTTTT. Protein: CASSPLGGGVSF.

The chain is built from TRBV4-3 and TRBJ1-2; TRBD1 matches at 8 bases. There are 14 residues in the CDR3. Germline V lookup: CDR1 LGHNA, CDR2 YSLEER. After removal of 2 bases from V and 3 bases from J, the junction contained 2 bases not matched to a gene. The CDR3 is CASSQPGQDYGYTF. The CDR3 DNA follows: TGCGCCAGCAGCCAACCGGGACAGGACTATGGCTACACCTTC.

V and J are TRBV6-6 and TRBJ1-1; D is ambiguous. The CDR3 has 16 residues. Trimming shortened V by 5 bases and J by 3 bases, and 19 bases separated the two germline ends. Per the germline V gene, CDR1 is MNHNY and CDR2 is SVGAGI (reference sequence). The CDR3 region is CASSHWWRVADTEAFF. CDR3 bases: TGTGCCAGCAGTCACTGGTGGAGGGTGGCCGACACTGAAGCTTTCTTT.

CDR3 amino acids: CASSSLGTGNTGELFF. The CDR3 bases are TGTGCCAGCAGCTCGTTAGGGACAGGAAACACCGGGGAGCTGTTTTTT. The rearrangement links TRBV7-9 to TRBJ2-2, with 8 bases aligning to TRBD1. Looked up from germline, CDR1 is SEHNR and CDR2 is FQNEAQ (reference sequence). The junction had 6 bases not matched to a gene; V was cut back by 4 bases and J by 2 bases. The CDR3 totals 16 residues.

This chain links TRBV7-8 with TRBJ2-2; TRBD1 matches at 7 bases. Germline loops: CDR1 SGHVS, CDR2 FQNEAQ. V shed 5 bases and J 6 bases; nucleotides not matched to a gene: 9. The CDR3 runs 15 residues. CDR3 sequence (DNA): TGTGCCAGCAGCGGCCGGGACAGCCTTGCCGGGGAGCTGTTTTTT. The encoded protein is CASSGRDSLAGELFF.

In nucleotides, the CDR3 is TGTGCCATCAGTGAGTCGATGGGACAGGGGGCGAAATGGAGCAACTACGAGCAGTACTTC. Its translation: CAISESMGQGAKWSNYEQYF. The J gene is TRBJ2-7, the V gene TRBV10-3; 12 nucleotides align to TRBD1. This CDR3 region has 20 residues. Germline loops: CDR1 ENHRY, CDR2 SYGVKD. Trimming at V came to 0 bases and at J to 3 bases, leaving 15 bases not matched to a gene.

The chain is built from TRBV27 and TRBJ2-3, with D hard to call. The germline V gene encodes CDR1 MNHEY and CDR2 SMNVEV (reference sequence). This CDR3 spans 15 amino acids. V was pared by 4 bases and J by 2 bases, with 13 bases between. The CDR3 here is CASSSLALYTDTQYF. CDR3 sequence (DNA): TGTGCCAGCAGTTCCCTGGCTTTATACACAGATACGCAGTATTTT.

This chain connects TRBV7-9 to TRBJ2-1; TRBD2 matches 9 bases. Germline assignment: CDR1 SEHNR and CDR2 FQNEAQ (reference sequence). This CDR3 spans 15 amino acids. J lost 7 bases, V lost 5 bases, and 9 bases had no gene match. In nucleotides, the CDR3 is TGTGCCAGCAGCGCGAGGGGGCTAGCGGGAAATGAGCAGTTCTTC. It yields the protein CASSARGLAGNEQFF.

The V and J genes are TRBV18 and TRBJ2-5; D possibly corresponds to TRBD1 (6 bases). Per the germline V gene, CDR1 is KGHSH and CDR2 is LQKENI. Trimming stripped 8 bases from V and 3 bases from J, with 16 bases between. The CDR3 is 14 residues long. For the CDR3, the DNA is TGTGCCAGCCGAAGCGACAGGCTCAAAGAGACCCAGTACTTC. This gives the protein CASRSDRLKETQYF.

The rearrangement links TRBV24-1 to TRBJ2-2, with 8 bases lining up with TRBD1. V shed 7 bases and J 7 bases; nucleotides not matched to a gene: 7. Germline values: CDR1 KGHDR, CDR2 SFDVKD. The CDR3 contains 14 residues. CDR3 residues: CATRVTQGDGELFF. The CDR3 DNA reads as TGTGCCACCAGAGTAACACAGGGGGACGGGGAGCTGTTTTTT.

This chain connects TRBV4-2 to TRBJ2-3, with 8 bases matching TRBD2. Unmatched junction bases numbered 11, after V lost 6 bases and J lost 0 bases. The germline gives CDR1 LGHNA, CDR2 YNFKEQ. The CDR3 runs to 17 residues. In DNA, the CDR3 is TGTGCCAGCAGGCCCGACGGACTAGCCGTTAGCACAGATACGCAGTATTTT. This translates into CASRPDGLAVSTDTQYF.

J is TRBJ2-1 and V is TRBV11-2, with TRBD2 identical over 15 bases. The CDR3 totals 16 residues. CDR1 and CDR2 (germline): SGHAT, FQNNGV. With V trimmed by 5 bases and J by 10 bases, 9 bases remained unmatched. The CDR3 sequence is CASSAWTSGGASEQFF. The CDR3 nucleotides read TGTGCCAGCAGCGCCTGGACTAGCGGGGGGGCCAGCGAGCAGTTCTTC. Looking up the rest from reference TRBV11-2 and TRBJ2-1 gives the full variable domain: EAGVAQSPRYKIIEKRQSVAFWCNPISGHATLYWYQQILGQGPKLLIQFQNNGVVDDSQLPKDRFSAERLKGVDSTLKIQPAKLEDSAVYLCASSAWTSGGASEQFFGPGTRLTVL.

The chain links TRBV9 to TRBJ1-2; 7 nucleotides match TRBD1. The junction had 14 bases not matched to a gene; V was cut back by 5 bases and J by 7 bases. This CDR3 spans 15 amino acids. Germline V gene lookup returns CDR1 SGDLS and CDR2 YYNGEE. The DNA of the CDR3 is TGTGCCAGCAGTCCGGCCGACAGGGCGATCAGTGGCTACACCTTC. Amino acid sequence: CASSPADRAISGYTF.

The J gene is TRBJ1-1, the V gene TRBV27; TRBD1 is a possible D gene (5 bases). Germline V gives CDR1 MNHEY, CDR2 SMNVEV (reference sequence). The V gene lost 4 bases and the J gene lost 5 bases, with 17 bases spanning the gap. CDR3 size: 15 residues. The CDR3 loop reads CASSSWRGAKTEAFF. In DNA, the CDR3 is TGTGCCAGCAGTTCCTGGCGTGGGGCTAAGACTGAAGCTTTCTTT.

This chain links TRBV5-8 with TRBJ2-1; TRBD2 aligns across 10 bases. This CDR3 region has 16 residues. Germline assignment: CDR1 SGHTS and CDR2 YDEGEE. Trimming cost V 0 bases and J 6 bases; bases outside gene matches: 6. Written as DNA, the CDR3 is TGTGCCAGCAGCTTGGGAATGGTAGCGGGGGGCAATGAGCAGTTCTTC. As protein: CASSLGMVAGGNEQFF.

The V call is TRBV5-1, the J call TRBJ1-2; TRBD1 matches 7 bases. Germline values: CDR1 SGHRS, CDR2 YFSETQ. There are 14 residues in the CDR3. Unmatched junction bases numbered 5, after V lost 4 bases and J lost 2 bases. The DNA for the CDR3 is TGCGCCAGCAGCCCGACGACAGGGAACTATGGCTACACCTTC. Translation: CASSPTTGNYGYTF.

The chain carries TRBV27 and TRBJ1-5; tentative D call: TRBD1 (5 bases). CDR3 length equals 15 residues. Per germline, CDR1 MNHEY and CDR2 SMNVEV (reference sequence). The germline V and J ends were trimmed by 6 bases and 4 bases, with 16 bases remaining between them. The CDR3 spells CASRPAGPANQPQHF. CDR3 sequence (DNA): TGTGCCAGCAGACCGGCGGGACCGGCGAATCAGCCCCAGCATTTT.